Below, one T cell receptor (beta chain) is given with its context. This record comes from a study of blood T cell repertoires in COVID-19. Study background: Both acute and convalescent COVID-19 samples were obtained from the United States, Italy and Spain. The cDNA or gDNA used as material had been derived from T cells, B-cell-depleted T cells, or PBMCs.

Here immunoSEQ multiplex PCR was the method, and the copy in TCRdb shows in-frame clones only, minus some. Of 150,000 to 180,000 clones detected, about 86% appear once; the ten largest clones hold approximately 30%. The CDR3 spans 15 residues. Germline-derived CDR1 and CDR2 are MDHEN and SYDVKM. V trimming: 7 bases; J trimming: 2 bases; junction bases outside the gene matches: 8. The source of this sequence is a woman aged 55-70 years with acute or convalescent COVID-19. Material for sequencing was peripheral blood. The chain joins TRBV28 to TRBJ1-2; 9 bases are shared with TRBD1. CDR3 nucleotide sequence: TGTGCCAGCACCCGTCCCGGGACAGGGAACTATGGCTACACCTTC. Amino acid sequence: CASTRPGTGNYGYTF.